Following are 32 T cell receptor beta chains from one sample sequenced in a study of blood T cell repertoires in COVID-19. The data were produced by immunoSEQ multiplex PCR, yet TCRdb's version contains in-frame clones alone and is incomplete. The data show some 330,000 clones, approximately 92% seen once. The sample was PBMCs or T cells enriched from blood (not recorded which). All receptors come from a woman between 25 and 40 years old who had recovered from COVID-19.

The chain joins TRBV10-1 to TRBJ1-5, with TRBD1 matching over 10 bases. The germline V gene encodes CDR1 WNHNN and CDR2 SYGVQD (reference sequence). V dropped 7 bases and J dropped 3; count of bases not matched to a gene: 6. The CDR3 contains 15 residues. The CDR3 coding sequence is TGCGCCAGCACCTGGACAGGGGGTAACAATCAGCCCCAGCATTTT. It yields the protein CASTWTGGNNQPQHF.

The chain carries TRBV7-7 and TRBJ2-6, with a possible D match to TRBD2 (5 bases). The CDR3 consists of 16 residues. CDR1 is SSHAT and CDR2 is FNYEAQ in the germline V gene (reference sequence). The CDR3 region is CASSSLAVSGANVLTF. CDR3 coding DNA: TGTGCTAGCTCCTCCCTAGCCGTTAGTGGGGCCAACGTCCTGACTTTC.

This chain connects TRBV14 to TRBJ1-2, with TRBD1 as a possible D gene (5 bases). This CDR3 is built from 14 residues. V lost 1 base and J 5 bases, leaving 11 bases between the germline ends. From germline, CDR1 is SGHDN and CDR2 FVKESK. The CDR3 here is CASSQAGIGYGYTF. CDR3 nucleotides: TGTGCCAGCAGCCAAGCAGGGATAGGGTATGGCTACACCTTC.

The rearrangement links TRBV9 to TRBJ2-2; TRBD2 might be the D (7 bases). The ends were cut back, 0 bases at V and 4 bases at J, with 19 bases in the middle. The CDR3 sequence is 18 residues long. The V gene's germline CDR1 is SGDLS and CDR2 YYNGEE. In DNA, the CDR3 is TGTGCCAGCAGCGTAGCCCCCGGGGGGCGGCCGAGCACCGGGGAGCTGTTTTTT. This gives the protein CASSVAPGGRPSTGELFF.

The chain recombines TRBV7-3 with TRBJ2-5; 8 bases align to TRBD2. The CDR3 is 18 amino acids. J was trimmed by 3 bases and V by 5 bases; bases with no gene match: 17. CDR1 is SGHTA and CDR2 is FQGTGA in the germline V gene. The CDR3 DNA follows: TGTGCCAGCAGCCCCCTAGAGCGGGGGAAGAGGTCGGAAGAGACCCAGTACTTC. Translating gives CASSPLERGKRSEETQYF.

A single count supports this clone. The V gene is TRBV4-3, the J gene TRBJ2-7; 7 bases map to TRBD1. Germline trimming cut 1 base from V and 1 base from J; bases unmatched to any gene: 10. CDR3 length: 17 residues. Germline V gene data show CDR1 as LGHNA and CDR2 as YSLEER. The CDR3 DNA is TGCGCCAGCAGCCAAGTCGTAGTTGTGGACAGGTCCTACGAGCAGTACTTC. This encodes CASSQVVVVDRSYEQYF.

The chain joins TRBV7-3 to TRBJ1-1; TRBD1 agrees at 12 bases. The length of the CDR3 is 15 residues. Unmatched junction bases numbered 3, after V lost 2 bases and J lost 5 bases. Germline assignment: CDR1 SGHTA and CDR2 FQGTGA. The CDR3 reads CASSLGTGGRTEAFF. Written as DNA, the CDR3 is TGTGCCAGCAGCTTAGGGACAGGGGGCCGGACTGAAGCTTTCTTT.

The gene calls are TRBV6-2 or TRBV6-3 and TRBJ2-2, with D possibly being TRBD1 (7 bases). With 2 bases removed from V and 4 bases from J, the gap between germline ends came to 17 bases. Germline V gene data show CDR1 as MNHEY and CDR2 as SVGEGT. The CDR3 spans 17 residues. The CDR3 loop reads CASSYRRGQGGTGELFF. CDR3 coding DNA: TGTGCCAGCAGTTACAGGAGGGGGCAGGGGGGCACCGGGGAGCTGTTTTTT.

The V gene is TRBV6-5, the J gene TRBJ2-2, with TRBD1 as a possible D gene (5 bases). The CDR3 covers 14 residues. V lost 6 bases, J lost 3 bases, and 11 bases lay in between. Germline CDR1 is MNHEY and CDR2 is SVGAGI. The CDR3 coding sequence is TGTGCCAGCAGGAAAACAGGAGACACCGGGGAGCTGTTTTTT. As protein: CASRKTGDTGELFF.

The genes are TRBV5-1 and TRBJ1-1; 7 bases match TRBD1. V lost 1 base and J lost 8; bases outside the gene matches: 5. This CDR3 region has 13 residues. The germline V gene encodes CDR1 SGHRS and CDR2 YFSETQ. The CDR3 region is CASSLRQGDEAFF. The CDR3 bases are TGCGCCAGCAGCTTGCGGCAGGGGGACGAAGCTTTCTTT. Full variable domain (outside the CDR3, taken from reference TRBV5-1 and TRBJ1-1): KAGVTQTPRYLIKTRGQQVTLSCSPISGHRSVSWYQQTPGQGLQFLFEYFSETQRNKGNFPGRFSGRQFSNSRSEMNVSTLELGDSALYLCASSLRQGDEAFFGQGTRLTVV.

The chain joins TRBV11-3 to TRBJ2-5, with D unclear. Trimming cost V 2 bases and J 5 bases, with 9 bases left between them. The CDR3 contains 13 residues. Germline V gene data show CDR1 as SGHNT and CDR2 as YENEEA. The CDR3 sequence: CASSLMSSETQYF. CDR3 coding DNA: TGTGCCAGCAGCTTAATGTCGTCGGAGACCCAGTACTTC. Supplemented by reference TRBV11-3 and TRBJ2-5, the full variable domain reads EAGVVQSPRYKIIEKKQPVAFWCNPISGHNTLYWYLQNLGQGPELLIRYENEEAVDDSQLPKDRFSAERLKGVDSTLKIQPAELGDSAVYLCASSLMSSETQYFGPGTRLLVL.

This chain uses TRBV7-2 with TRBJ2-7; D possibly corresponds to TRBD1 (5 bases). CDR3 size: 15 residues. Per the germline V gene, CDR1 is SGHTA and CDR2 is FQGNSA. V was trimmed by 2 bases and J by 2 bases, leaving 13 bases between them. This CDR3 reads CASSLLRTIPYEQYF. DNA of the CDR3: TGTGCCAGCAGCTTATTGCGGACAATCCCCTACGAGCAGTACTTC.

The V and J genes are TRBV5-6 and TRBJ2-1; D gene ambiguous. CDR3 size: 12 residues. Trimming stripped 3 bases from V and 6 bases from J, with 7 bases between. Germline values: CDR1 SGHDT, CDR2 YYEEEE. CDR3 in amino acids: CASSSLGNEQFF. The CDR3 nucleotides read TGTGCCAGCAGCTCCCTAGGCAATGAGCAGTTCTTC. The variable domain in full, completed from reference TRBV5-6 and TRBJ2-1, reads DAGVTQSPTHLIKTRGQQVTLRCSPKSGHDTVSWYQQALGQGPQFIFQYYEEEERQRGNFPDRFSGHQFPNYSSELNVNALLLGDSALYLCASSSLGNEQFFGPGTRLTVL.

The rearrangement joins TRBV4-1 to TRBJ2-7; tentative D call: TRBD2 (6 bases). Germline loops: CDR1 MGHRA, CDR2 YSYEKL. V lost 1 base to trimming and J lost 2 bases, with 15 bases between them. This CDR3 is 16 amino acids long. The CDR3 region is CASSQGWGDGTYEQYF. The CDR3, as DNA: TGCGCCAGCAGCCAAGGCTGGGGGGACGGGACCTACGAGCAGTACTTC.

The rearrangement joins TRBV28 to TRBJ2-1; no definite D call. The CDR3 has 13 residues. V was shortened by 3 bases and J by 8 bases, with 11 bases between the two germline ends. CDR1 and CDR2 (germline): MDHEN, SYDVKM. The CDR3 sequence is CASSFPLGDEQFF. CDR3 in DNA: TGTGCCAGCAGTTTTCCCCTCGGTGATGAGCAGTTCTTC.

The chain couples TRBV19 to TRBJ2-7, with D possibly matching TRBD2 (6 bases). Trimming stripped 6 bases from V and 3 bases from J, with 18 bases between. The germline V gene has CDR1 LNHDA and CDR2 SQIVND (reference sequence). This CDR3 is 15 amino acids long. The CDR3 sequence: CASSPSGGTLYEQYF. Here the CDR3 DNA reads TGTGCCAGTAGCCCCTCGGGCGGGACCCTCTACGAGCAGTACTTC.

The gene calls are TRBV27 and TRBJ2-1; 8 positions agree with TRBD2. The CDR3 consists of 15 residues. Germline V lookup: CDR1 MNHEY, CDR2 SMNVEV (reference sequence). The V gene end was trimmed by 6 bases and the J gene end by 5 bases; junction bases not matched to a gene: 9. As DNA, the CDR3 is TGTGCCAGCAGAGCTAGCGCGGGAGGTAACAATGAGCAGTTCTTC. As protein: CASRASAGGNNEQFF.

The chain employs TRBV5-4 and TRBJ1-2, with D tentatively TRBD1 (5 bases). The germline V and J ends were trimmed by 3 bases and 5 bases, with 11 bases remaining between them. The length of the CDR3 is 13 residues. Germline CDR1 and CDR2: SGHNT and YYREEE (reference sequence). The CDR3 DNA reads as TGTGCCAGCAGCTCCCGGGGGGGTTATGGCTACACCTTC. This gives the protein CASSSRGGYGYTF.

V usage is TRBV6-5 and J usage is TRBJ1-1; 7 positions match TRBD1. After removal of 5 bases from V and 1 base from J, the junction contained 4 bases not matched to a gene. Germline values: CDR1 MNHEY, CDR2 SVGAGI. The CDR3 has 14 residues. The CDR3 DNA is TGTGCCAGCAGTCAGAGGACAGGGAACACTGAAGCTTTCTTT. Translated: CASSQRTGNTEAFF.

V gene TRBV15 combines with J gene TRBJ1-5; D uncertain. CDR1 is LNHNV, CDR2 YYDKDF, per germline (reference sequence). This CDR3 has 15 amino acids. Trimming took 1 base from V and 2 from J, leaving 9 bases between them. The CDR3 DNA sequence: TGTGCCACCAGCAGAGCCCCCCCGGGCAATCAGCCCCAGCATTTT. Protein sequence: CATSRAPPGNQPQHF.

The chain has TRBV19 and TRBJ2-1; 8 bases align to TRBD1. V lost 1 base to trimming and J lost 4 bases; unmatched junction nucleotides: 3. Germline CDR1 reads LNHDA; CDR2 reads SQIVND (reference sequence). CDR3 length equals 15 residues. This CDR3 is CASSIGRTGYNEQFF. CDR3 nucleotide sequence: TGTGCCAGTAGTATAGGACGGACAGGGTACAATGAGCAGTTCTTC.

This clone was seen just once. J is TRBJ2-5 and V is TRBV29-1; possible D gene TRBD2, 6 bases. Trimming pared 4 bases from V and 4 bases from J, leaving 16 bases between. The CDR3 runs to 14 residues. CDR1 and CDR2 from the germline V gene are SQVTM and ANQGSEA. CDR3 residues: CSVGVGSHGETQYF. The CDR3 nucleotides read TGCAGCGTTGGGGTCGGGAGCCATGGAGAGACCCAGTACTTC.

The CDR3 loop is CASSYVGNNEQFF. CDR3 DNA sequence: TGTGCCAGCAGCTACGTTGGCAACAATGAGCAGTTCTTC. The chain recombines TRBV5-6 with TRBJ2-1; D gene unclear. CDR3 size: 13 residues. Germline CDR1 is SGHDT and CDR2 is YYEEEE. Trimming removed 3 bases from V and 5 bases from J, with 9 bases in between.

Note on this clone: Mismatch with germline at one junction end may stem from a read error. This chain links TRBV3-1 (or the pseudogene TRBV3-2) with TRBJ2-7, with 7 bases identical to TRBD1. Germline CDR1 is LGHDT and CDR2 is YNNKEL (reference sequence). CDR3 size: 16 residues. This chain's CDR3 is CASSKDQDRFADEQYF. CDR3 sequence (DNA): TGTGCCAGCAGCAAAGATCAGGACAGGTTCGCCGACGAGCAGTACTTC.

CDR3 in DNA: TGTGCCAGCAACCTCCTACAGGGGCTGAGCACAGATACGCAGTATTTT. Its translation: CASNLLQGLSTDTQYF. The rearrangement uses TRBV28 and TRBJ2-3; TRBD1 matches 7 bases. Germline V lookup: CDR1 MDHEN, CDR2 SYDVKM. CDR3 length: 16 amino acids. Germline trimming cut 7 bases from V and 0 bases from J; bases unmatched to any gene: 10.

The chain recombines TRBV7-8 with TRBJ2-7, with D maybe TRBD1 (6 bases). V lost 1 base, J lost 3 bases, and 13 bases lay in between. Germline V gene sequence: CDR1 SGHVS, CDR2 FQNEAQ. The CDR3 totals 15 residues. The CDR3 DNA is TGTGCCAGCAGCTTAGGACAGGCCAGCTACTACGAGCAGTACTTC. The encoded protein is CASSLGQASYYEQYF.

J is TRBJ2-3 and V is TRBV4-3; D might be TRBD2 (6 bases). CDR1 is LGHNA, CDR2 YSLEER, per germline. Trimming took off 4 bases at V and 0 bases at J, with 14 bases between the two ends. The CDR3 is made up of 16 amino acids. CDR3: CASSPSRDPSTDTQYF. CDR3 sequence (DNA): TGCGCCAGCAGCCCATCGCGGGATCCTAGCACAGATACGCAGTATTTT.

J is TRBJ2-2 and V is TRBV2; 7 bases fit TRBD1. V was pared by 1 base and J by 3 bases, with 5 bases of the junction left unmatched. Germline CDR1 is SNHLY and CDR2 is FYNNEI. The CDR3 extends over 16 amino acids. The CDR3 here is CASSEGVGGYTGELFF. CDR3 DNA: TGTGCCAGCAGTGAAGGGGTAGGGGGCTACACCGGGGAGCTGTTTTTT.

The chain joins TRBV2 to TRBJ2-7, with 10 bases aligning to TRBD1. CDR3 length equals 13 residues. V was clipped by 8 bases and J by 4 bases; unmatched bases: 5. CDR1 is SNHLY, CDR2 FYNNEI, per germline. The CDR3 nucleotides are TGTGCCAGCCTGGACAGGGGGTCTTACGAGCAGTACTTC. Amino acids: CASLDRGSYEQYF.

V usage is TRBV5-8 and J usage is TRBJ2-7; D unclear. Trimming left V 4 bases short and J 3 bases short, with 2 bases between. The length of the CDR3 is 10 residues. Germline values: CDR1 SGHTS, CDR2 YDEGEE. CDR3 nucleotide sequence: TGTGCCAGCAGCCTCTACGAGCAGTACTTC. It encodes CASSLYEQYF.

This chain links TRBV6-2 or TRBV6-3 with TRBJ1-2; 7 bases are shared with TRBD1. CDR3 length: 16 residues. The ends lost 5 bases at V and 2 bases at J; junction bases unmatched: 11. Germline values: CDR1 MNHEY, CDR2 SVGEGT. The CDR3 loop reads CASSTPRTGSNYGYTF. The CDR3 DNA sequence: TGTGCCAGCAGTACCCCTAGGACAGGATCAAACTATGGCTACACCTTC.

V and J are TRBV9 and TRBJ1-3; 10 nucleotides line up with TRBD1. The germline V gene encodes CDR1 SGDLS and CDR2 YYNGEE. V lost 0 bases and J lost 6; bases outside the gene matches: 6. The CDR3 totals 16 residues. DNA for the CDR3: TGTGCCAGCAGCGTAGCAGTCGGGACAGGGGAAAACACCATATATTTT. It specifies CASSVAVGTGENTIYF. Full variable domain (rest looked up from reference TRBV9 and TRBJ1-3): DSGVTQTPKHLITATGQRVTLRCSPRSGDLSVYWYQQSLDQGLQFLIQYYNGEERAKGNILERFSAQQFPDLHSELNLSSLELGDSALYFCASSVAVGTGENTIYFGEGSWLTVV.